A selection of T cell receptor beta chains follows, all from one sample in a study of radiotherapy plus CTLA-4 blockade in lung cancer. Only in-frame clones appear in the TCRdb table, and some are missing; sequencing was by immunoSEQ multiplex PCR. The table has roughly 98,000 clones, 75% to 90% seen once. The sequencing used peripheral blood, collected from a patient treated with radiotherapy plus ipilimumab. These receptors came from a human donor with non-small cell lung cancer who had a partial response to radiotherapy plus ipilimumab. The CDR3 runs from the conserved cysteine through the conserved F or W. A D gene is named only where the DNA matches it firmly. Clone size is stated in some rows and not others, as once, few, many or a class when expanded.

>TRBD2|TRBV5-1|-|TRBJ2-7
CASSFLAGSYEQYF
TGCGCCAGCAGCTTCCTAGCGGGATCCTACGAGCAGTACTTC
>TRBD1|TRBV7-2|-|TRBJ2-2
CASSSDRGPGELFF
TGTGCCAGCAGCTCGGACAGGGGGCCCGGGGAGCTGTTTTTT
>TRBD1|TRBV6-6|-|TRBJ2-7
CASSYSRQGYEQYF
TGTGCCAGCAGTTACTCGCGACAGGGCTACGAGCAGTACTTC
>TRBD1|TRBV7-3|-|TRBJ1-2
CASSLTLDRAVGYTF
TGTGCCAGCAGCTTAACGCTTGACAGGGCAGTCGGCTACACCTTC
>-|TRBV6-4|-|TRBJ1-5
CASTLGRYSNQPQHF
TGTGCCAGCACTCTGGGGCGGTATAGCAATCAGCCCCAGCATTTT
>-|TRBV19|few|TRBJ2-2
CASHHELRDTYTGELFF
TGTGCCAGTCACCATGAACTCCGGGACACCTACACCGGGGAGCTGTTTTTT
>TRBD2|TRBV28|-|TRBJ2-3
CASQKGGSGTDTQYF
TGTGCCAGCCAGAAAGGCGGGAGTGGAACAGATACGCAGTATTTT
>TRBD1|TRBV19|once|TRBJ1-5
CASYSTTGGNQPQHF
TGTGCCAGTTATTCTACGACAGGGGGGAATCAGCCCCAGCATTTT
>-|TRBV5-1|-|TRBJ1-5
CASSLDGGDQPQHF
TGCGCCAGCAGCTTGGACGGGGGTGATCAGCCCCAGCATTTT
>-|TRBV5-1|-|TRBJ2-7
CASSSDSHGKVYEQYF
TGCGCCAGCAGCTCCGACTCCCATGGAAAGGTCTACGAGCAGTACTTC
>TRBD2|TRBV9|few|TRBJ2-7
CASSTSGRVHEQYF
TGTGCCAGCAGCACTAGCGGGAGGGTTCACGAGCAGTACTTC
>-|TRBV7-9|-|TRBJ1-1
CASSSQGNTEAFF
TGTGCCAGCAGCTCCCAGGGGAACACTGAAGCTTTCTTT
>-|TRBV21-1|-|TRBJ1-5
CASSKSRPHF
TGTGCCAGCAGCAAGTCGCGTCCGCATTTT
>-|TRBV5-4|-|TRBJ2-1
CASSLSGGGEQFF
TGTGCCAGCAGCTTGTCCGGGGGTGGTGAGCAGTTCTTC
>-|TRBV27|-|TRBJ1-1
CASSFPGSSEAFF
TGTGCCAGCAGTTTCCCAGGTTCGTCTGAAGCTTTCTTT
>-|TRBV29-1|-|TRBJ1-3
CSATQDSGNTIYF
TGCAGCGCTACCCAAGACTCTGGAAACACCATATATTTT
>-|TRBV5-1|-|TRBJ2-3
CASSLSGEDTQYF
TGCGCCAGCAGCTTATCAGGGGAAGATACGCAGTATTTT
>TRBD1|TRBV6-1|-|TRBJ1-5
CASSERNRGSAQPQHF
TGTGCCAGCAGTGAAAGGAACAGGGGGTCAGCTCAGCCCCAGCATTTT
>-|TRBV7-9|-|TRBJ1-1
CASSQIGMAGWFF
TGTGCCAGCAGCCAAATCGGAATGGCAGGGTGGTTCTTT
>-|TRBV6-6|-|TRBJ2-2
CASSDRLANTGELFF
TGTGCCAGCAGCGATAGACTAGCGAACACCGGGGAGCTGTTTTTT
>-|TRBV19|-|TRBJ2-4
CASSTGDAKNIQYF
TGTGCCAGTAGTACAGGGGATGCCAAAAACATTCAGTACTTC
>-|TRBV7-3|-|TRBJ2-3
CASSYFMGRSTDTQYF
TGTGCCAGCAGCTATTTTATGGGGAGGAGCACAGATACGCAGTATTTT
>-|TRBV28|-|TRBJ1-4
CASSLPMDREKLFF
TGTGCCAGCAGTCTACCCATGGACAGAGAAAAACTGTTTTTT
>TRBD1|TRBV6-5|-|TRBJ1-5
CASSEQGNNQPQHF
TGTGCCAGCAGTGAACAGGGGAACAATCAGCCCCAGCATTTT
>TRBD1|TRBV5-1|-|TRBJ2-1
CASSEQGANNEQFF
TGCGCCAGCAGCGAACAGGGGGCCAACAATGAGCAGTTCTTC
>TRBD2|TRBV9|-|TRBJ2-5
CASSPRDYLQETQYF
TGTGCCAGCAGCCCCCGGGACTACCTCCAAGAGACCCAGTACTTC
>TRBD1|TRBV25-1|-|TRBJ1-1
CASSESGTANEAFF
TGTGCCAGCAGTGAATCTGGGACAGCCAATGAAGCTTTCTTT
>TRBD2|TRBV28|-|TRBJ2-7
CASSDPRGLYSREQYF
TGTGCCAGCAGTGACCCCCGGGGACTATACTCAAGGGAGCAGTACTTC
>-|TRBV19|once|TRBJ2-3
CASSITETDTQYF
TGTGCCAGTAGTATTACAGAGACAGATACGCAGTATTTT
>-|TRBV28|-|TRBJ1-1
CASSEANTEAFF
TGTGCCAGCTCAGAGGCGAACACTGAAGCTTTCTTT
>-|TRBV30|-|TRBJ1-2
CAWSAFYRTRALPADGYTF
TGTGCCTGGAGTGCCTTTTATCGGACACGAGCTCTCCCCGCGGATGGCTACACCTTC
>TRBD1|TRBV6-1|-|TRBJ1-1
CASSAPRTGVNTEAFF
TGTGCCAGCAGTGCCCCCCGGACAGGCGTGAACACTGAAGCTTTCTTT
>TRBD1|TRBV27|-|TRBJ2-1
CASTRLDRALREQFF
TGTGCCAGCACTCGATTGGACAGGGCCTTAAGGGAGCAGTTCTTC
>-|TRBV27|-|TRBJ1-1
CASSLTRMNTEAFF
TGTGCCAGCAGTTTAACCAGGATGAACACTGAAGCTTTCTTT
>TRBD1|TRBV27|few|TRBJ1-2
CASSFDRGENYGYTF
TGTGCCAGCAGTTTTGACAGGGGCGAAAACTATGGCTACACCTTC
>-|TRBV21-1|-|TRBJ1-1
CASRMTGSNTEAFF
TGTGCCAGCCGGATGACAGGCTCGAACACTGAAGCTTTCTTT
>TRBD1|TRBV7-2|-|TRBJ2-7
CASSFAKTGGYEQYF
TGTGCCAGCAGCTTCGCTAAGACAGGGGGCTACGAGCAGTACTTC
>-|TRBV10-2|-|TRBJ1-4
CATSLQGTNEKLFF
TGCGCCACCTCTCTACAGGGAACTAATGAAAAACTGTTTTTT
>-|TRBV7-9|-|TRBJ1-1
CASSMMEGNTEAFF
TGTGCCAGCAGCATGATGGAGGGAAACACTGAAGCTTTCTTT
>-|TRBV5-4|few|TRBJ1-2
CASSIYRSRYTF
TGTGCCAGCAGCATTTACAGGTCACGCTACACCTTC
>-|TRBV19|-|TRBJ1-5
CASSIGRFNQPQHF
TGTGCCAGTAGTATTGGCAGGTTCAATCAGCCCCAGCATTTT
>TRBD1|TRBV9|once|TRBJ2-3
CASSEYGQGMADTQYF
TGTGCCAGCAGCGAATATGGACAGGGGATGGCAGATACGCAGTATTTT
>-|TRBV5-1|-|TRBJ2-7
CASSLARGGGSYEQYF
TGCGCCAGCAGCTTGGCCAGAGGGGGAGGGTCCTACGAGCAGTACTTC
>TRBD1|TRBV5-8|-|TRBJ2-3
CASSFAQGVTVMQYF
TGTGCCAGCAGCTTCGCACAGGGGGTCACGGTCATGCAGTATTTT
>-|TRBV11-2|few|TRBJ1-4
CASSLIGRQPNEKLFF
TGTGCCAGCAGCTTAATCGGGAGACAGCCAAATGAAAAACTGTTTTTT
>TRBD2|TRBV25-1|-|TRBJ2-1
CASSRGSGRSSYNEQFF
TGTGCCAGCTCCCGAGGGAGCGGGAGGAGCTCCTACAATGAGCAGTTCTTC
>TRBD2|TRBV9|-|TRBJ2-3
CASSVREGSTDTQYF
TGTGCCAGCAGCGTCAGGGAGGGTAGCACAGATACGCAGTATTTT